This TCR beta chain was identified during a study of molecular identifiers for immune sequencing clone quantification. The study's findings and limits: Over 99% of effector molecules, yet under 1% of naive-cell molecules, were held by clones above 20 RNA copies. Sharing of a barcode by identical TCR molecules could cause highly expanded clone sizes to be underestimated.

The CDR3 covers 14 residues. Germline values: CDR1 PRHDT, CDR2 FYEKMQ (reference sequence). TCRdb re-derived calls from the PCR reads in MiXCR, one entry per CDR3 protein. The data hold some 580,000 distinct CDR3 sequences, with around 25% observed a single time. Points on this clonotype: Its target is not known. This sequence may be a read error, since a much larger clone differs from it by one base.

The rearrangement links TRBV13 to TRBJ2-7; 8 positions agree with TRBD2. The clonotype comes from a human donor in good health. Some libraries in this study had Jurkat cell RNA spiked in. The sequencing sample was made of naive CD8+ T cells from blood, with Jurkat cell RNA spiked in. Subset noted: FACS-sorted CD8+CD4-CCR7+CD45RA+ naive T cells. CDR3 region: CASSFTGRADERYF. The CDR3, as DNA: TGTGCCAGCAGCTTTACCGGGAGGGCTGACGAGCGGTACTTC.